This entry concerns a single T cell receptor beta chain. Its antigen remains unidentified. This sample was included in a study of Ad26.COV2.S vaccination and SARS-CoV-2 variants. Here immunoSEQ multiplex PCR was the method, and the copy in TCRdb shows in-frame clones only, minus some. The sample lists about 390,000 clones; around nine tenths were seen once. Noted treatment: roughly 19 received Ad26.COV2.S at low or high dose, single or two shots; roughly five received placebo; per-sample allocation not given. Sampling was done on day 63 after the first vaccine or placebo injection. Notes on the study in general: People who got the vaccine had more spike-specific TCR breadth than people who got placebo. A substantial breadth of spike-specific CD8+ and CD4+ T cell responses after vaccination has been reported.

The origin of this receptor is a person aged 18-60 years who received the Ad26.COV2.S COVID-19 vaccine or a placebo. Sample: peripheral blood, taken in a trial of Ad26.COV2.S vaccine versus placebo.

CDR3 sequence: CASIPPPGPYSNQPQHF. CDR3 in DNA: TGTGCCAGCATTCCCCCCCCGGGCCCGTATAGCAATCAGCCCCAGCATTTT. This chain uses TRBV21-1 with TRBJ1-5. TRBV21-1 is a listed pseudogene. The CDR3 is 17 amino acids.